The entry below describes one TCR beta chain. The CDR3 length is 14 residues. Germline CDR1 reads LNHDA; CDR2 reads SQIVND (reference sequence). V shed 7 bases and J 5 bases; nucleotides not matched to a gene: 2. In the original analysis: How many nucleated cells were present was estimated from reference gene primer amplification. Data came from immunoSEQ multiplex PCR; TCRdb stores just in-frame clones and leaves some out. Clone size and the V and J calls come from that table; the DNA yielded D and trimming. The table includes 26,000 or so clones, around 90% detected once. This record comes from a study of blood T cell repertoires in COVID-19. For the study at large: COVID-19 samples from acute and convalescent phases originated in the United States, Italy and Spain. PBMCs, B-cell-depleted T cells, or T cells provided the cDNA or gDNA that made up the material.

The sample taken for sequencing was peripheral blood. The chain carries TRBV19 and TRBJ2-3; 14 bases line up with TRBD2. This receptor was obtained from a human donor with active COVID-19. The donor label of this sample is uncertain. CDR3 amino acids: CASKTSGGGDTQYF. CDR3 nucleotide sequence: TGTGCCAGTAAGACTAGCGGGGGGGGAGATACGCAGTATTTT.